Shown below are 26 T cell receptor beta chains from a single sample sequenced in a study of breast tumors, draining lymph nodes, adjacent tissues. TCRdb fed the multiplex PCR reads into MiXCR, producing one record per CDR3 protein. In the table there are approximately 52,000 distinct CDR3 sequences, under 55% of which are singletons. Sequences were obtained from breast tumor tissue. These receptors were obtained from a female donor with breast cancer. Some clones in this sample may be carry-over from other donors' samples.

At least ten counts were recorded for this clonotype. This may be a read error: a much more frequent sequence differs by one nucleotide. This rearrangement joins TRBV2 to TRBJ1-2, with TRBD1 as a possible D gene (5 bases). The CDR3 contains 12 residues. Germline lookup yields CDR1 SNHLY and CDR2 FYNNEI. With 8 bases removed from V and 4 bases from J, the gap between germline ends came to 11 bases. CDR3 DNA: TGTGCCAGCGGCAGGGAGCTCTATGGCTACACCTTC. It yields the protein CASGRELYGYTF.

This chain connects TRBV6-6 to TRBJ1-1; 9 bases match TRBD1. The CDR3 runs to 15 residues. Trimming cost V 5 bases and J 7 bases; bases outside gene matches: 11. Germline CDR1 MNHNY, CDR2 SVGAGI (reference sequence). The CDR3 loop reads CASSAVTGGSYEAFF. In DNA, the CDR3 is TGTGCCAGCAGTGCCGTGACAGGGGGTAGCTATGAAGCTTTCTTT.

Worth noting for this clonotype: Mismatch with germline at one junction end may stem from a read error. The chain has TRBV20-1 and TRBJ1-2, with D possibly being TRBD1 (5 bases). The CDR3 runs 14 residues. Germline V gene data show CDR1 as DFQATT and CDR2 as SNEGSKA (reference sequence). This CDR3 is CSAQPPGRNSGHTF. The CDR3 coding sequence is TGCAGTGCTCAGCCCCCGGGGCGGAACTCTGGCCACACCTTC.

As to this clonotype: A much larger clone lies one base from this, so it may be a read error. The chain is built from TRBV5-4 and TRBJ2-4, with 7 positions matching TRBD2. There are 13 residues in the CDR3. CDR1 and CDR2 from the germline V gene are SGHNT and YYREEE (reference sequence). V lost 3 bases, J lost 8 bases, and 5 bases stayed unmatched. CDR3 sequence reads: CASSSAGKDIQYF. CDR3 in DNA: TGTGCCAGCAGCTCAGCGGGAAAAGACATTCAGTACTTC.

This clonotype turned up a few times. The chain joins TRBV4-3 to TRBJ1-1; TRBD1 might be the D (6 bases). The germline CDR1 and CDR2 sequences are LGHNA and YSLEER. Trimming stripped 4 bases from V and 2 bases from J, with 11 bases between. This CDR3 spans 14 amino acids. CDR3 residues: CASSPSDRNTEAFF. DNA of the CDR3: TGCGCCAGCAGCCCCTCGGACAGAAACACTGAAGCTTTCTTT.

To note about this clonotype: No DNA is shown, since the ends of the CDR3 on it are uncertain; the CDR3 is the one TCRdb lists. V gene TRBV29-1 combines with J gene TRBJ2-2; TRBD2 reflects the table's D call only, with no check against the DNA. The germline gives CDR1 SQVTM, CDR2 ANQGSEA. The CDR3 length is 22 residues, termini included. CDR3 residues: CSVGVSGSYEQYFGPGTGELFF.

This clonotype showed up many times. The J gene is TRBJ2-7, the V gene TRBV30; 12 bases match TRBD2. In germline, CDR1 is GTSNPN, CDR2 SVGIG (reference sequence). This CDR3 spans 14 amino acids. The junction had 6 bases not matched to a gene; V was cut back by 3 bases and J by 6 bases. CDR3 sequence reads: CAWSLLAGGSEQYF. CDR3 nucleotide sequence: TGTGCCTGGAGCCTACTAGCGGGAGGTTCCGAGCAGTACTTC. The whole variable domain, remainder taken from reference TRBV30 and TRBJ2-7, is SQTIHQWPATLVQPVGSPLSLECTVEGTSNPNLYWYRQAAGRGLQLLFYSVGIGQISSEVPQNLSASRPQDRQFILSSKKLLLSDSGFYLCAWSLLAGGSEQYFGPGTRLTVT.

This clonotype was counted ten times or more. The chain uses TRBV6-4 and TRBJ2-2; the D gene could be TRBD1 or TRBD2 (7 bases each). The ends were cut back, 7 bases at V and 6 bases at J, with 18 bases in the middle. The CDR3 extends over 15 amino acids. In germline, CDR1 is MRHNA, CDR2 SNTAGT. The CDR3 spells CASTLQGGYPGELFF. The DNA for the CDR3 is TGTGCCAGCACCCTTCAGGGGGGGTATCCCGGGGAGCTGTTTTTT.

The CDR3 region is CASSPDPGGHNEQFF. The DNA for the CDR3 is TGTGCCAGCAGCCCGGACCCGGGAGGGCACAATGAGCAGTTCTTC. This chain connects TRBV11-2 to TRBJ2-1, with 8 positions matching TRBD2. The V segment lost 5 bases and the J segment 5 bases; nucleotides outside the gene matches: 8. The CDR3 contains 15 residues. CDR1 SGHAT and CDR2 FQNNGV come from the germline V gene.

This clonotype was seen just once. Written as DNA, the CDR3 is TGTGCCAGCTGGGACAGGCGAGACGGGGGCTACACCTTC. Translating it yields CASWDRRDGGYTF. The chain carries TRBV7-2 and TRBJ1-2, with 8 bases matching TRBD1. V was pared by 8 bases and J by 8 bases, with 10 bases of the junction left unmatched. Germline V gene data show CDR1 as SGHTA and CDR2 as FQGNSA. This CDR3 comprises 13 residues.

The chain employs TRBV5-1 and TRBJ2-1; 9 positions agree with TRBD2. After removal of 5 bases from V and 5 bases from J, the junction contained 11 bases not matched to a gene. CDR3 length equals 16 residues. Germline loops: CDR1 SGHRS, CDR2 YFSETQ. CDR3 sequence (DNA): TGCGCCAGCAGTCGCGCACTAGCGGGTATCAACAATGAGCAGTTCTTC. It codes for CASSRALAGINNEQFF.

This clonotype was seen a few times. A much larger clone is a single base away; this may be a read error. CDR3 amino acids: CASSHYTSANEQFF. Written as DNA, the CDR3 is TGTGCCAGCAGTCATTACACCTCAGCCAATGAGCAGTTCTTC. The gene calls are TRBV6-1 and TRBJ2-1; D is uncertain. The germline V and J ends were trimmed by 5 bases and 6 bases, with 14 bases remaining between them. This CDR3 spans 14 amino acids. CDR1 and CDR2 from the germline V gene are MNHNS and SASEGT.

There are many counts of this clonotype. The CDR3 DNA sequence: TGTGCCAGCAGTCCGGGAGGGGAGACCCAGTACTTC. Encoded protein: CASSPGGETQYF. This sequence joins TRBV6-6 and TRBJ2-5; TRBD2 agrees at 8 bases. The V gene's germline CDR1 is MNHNY and CDR2 SVGAGI (reference sequence). V shed 5 bases and J 5 bases; nucleotides not matched to a gene: 1. The CDR3 has 12 amino acids.

This clonotype turned up a few times. The chain uses TRBV7-9 and TRBJ2-7, with 11 bases matching TRBD1. V lost 0 bases to trimming and J lost 1 base; unmatched junction nucleotides: 5. The CDR3 length is 17 residues. Germline assignment: CDR1 SEHNR and CDR2 FQNEAQ (reference sequence). CDR3 in amino acids: CASSLAPGTGGSYEQYF. The CDR3 nucleotides are TGTGCCAGCAGCTTAGCCCCCGGGACAGGGGGTTCCTACGAGCAGTACTTC.

This clonotype was seen repeatedly, ten times or more. The CDR3 DNA reads TGTGCCAGCAGTCGGGACAGTCTTAATTCACCCCTCCACTTT. It translates to CASSRDSLNSPLHF. The chain couples TRBV6-6 to TRBJ1-6, with 7 bases lining up with TRBD1. CDR1 is MNHNY and CDR2 is SVGAGI in the germline V gene (reference sequence). This CDR3 region has 14 residues. J was trimmed by 6 bases and V by 5 bases; bases with no gene match: 4.

A remark on this clonotype: At one of its ends the junction is not consistent with the germline gene, which may arise from a read error. The CDR3 loop is CASGFVVTGGYSEQFF. The CDR3 DNA follows: TGTGCTAGTGGTTTCGTAGTGACAGGGGGCTACAGTGAGCAGTTCTTC. The V call is TRBV12-5, the J call TRBJ2-1, with TRBD1 matching over 10 bases. The CDR3 is made up of 16 amino acids. CDR1 is LGHNT, CDR2 FRNRAP, per germline.

This clonotype appeared many times. The J gene is TRBJ1-1, the V gene TRBV5-1, with unresolved D. V was trimmed by 1 base and J by 1 base, leaving 8 bases between them. The CDR3 loop spans 14 amino acids. Germline V lookup: CDR1 SGHRS, CDR2 YFSETQ. The CDR3 bases are TGCGCCAGCAGCTTGCAACCAGAGAACACTGAAGCTTTCTTT. Protein sequence: CASSLQPENTEAFF.

This clonotype was picked up many times. This chain connects TRBV12-3 or TRBV12-4 to TRBJ2-7, with TRBD2 matching over 11 bases. This CDR3 is built from 14 residues. Trimming took 3 bases from V and 3 from J; bases not matched to a gene: 1. CDR3 DNA sequence: TGTGCCAGCAGTTTCGGGACTAGCGGCTACGAGCAGTACTTC. Protein product: CASSFGTSGYEQYF.

This clonotype has ten or more counts. This chain connects TRBV20-1 to TRBJ1-3; D is uncertain. V was pared by 4 bases and J by 4 bases, with 8 bases between. The CDR3 spans 12 residues. CDR1 DFQATT and CDR2 SNEGSKA come from the germline V gene (reference sequence). The CDR3 here is CSATADGNTIYF. In DNA, the CDR3 is TGCAGTGCTACGGCGGACGGAAACACCATATATTTT.

This clonotype was observed many times. The genes are TRBV4-1 and TRBJ1-4; TRBD1 might be the D (6 bases). V lost 2 bases, J lost 0 bases, and 10 bases lay in between. CDR3 size: 16 residues. The V gene's germline CDR1 is MGHRA and CDR2 YSYEKL. CDR3 region: CASSQKDSATNEKLFF. As DNA, the CDR3 is TGCGCCAGCAGCCAAAAGGACAGTGCAACTAATGAAAAACTGTTTTTT.

This clonotype has just a few counts. The junction and the germline gene differ at one end; a read error may be behind it. The rearrangement uses TRBV5-5 and TRBJ1-3; D call uncertain. Germline V gene data show CDR1 as SGHKS and CDR2 as YYEKEE (reference sequence). This CDR3 is built from 14 residues. The CDR3 region is CASSLNTSGNTMYF. The CDR3 DNA is TGTGCCAGCAGCTTAAACACCTCTGGAAACACCATGTATTTT.

There are many counts of this clonotype. Mismatch with germline at one junction end may stem from a read error. The V call is TRBV5-4, the J call TRBJ1-2; D is possibly TRBD1 (6 bases). This CDR3 has 14 residues. CDR1 and CDR2 from the germline V gene are SGHNT and YYREEE (reference sequence). The CDR3 DNA is TGTGTCAGCAGCCTAATACCGGACAGCTATGGCTACACCTTC. It yields the protein CVSSLIPDSYGYTF.

The sample holds many counts of this clonotype. This sequence joins TRBV4-3 and TRBJ2-1; D remains unclear. CDR1 and CDR2 from the germline V gene are LGHNA and YSLEER. V was cut by 3 bases and J by 6 bases, with 0 bases left in between. This CDR3 has 10 amino acids. The CDR3 protein is CASSHNEQFF. In DNA, the CDR3 is TGCGCCAGCAGCCACAATGAGCAGTTCTTC.

The V call is TRBV7-9, the J call TRBJ2-7; 9 bases align to TRBD2. CDR1 is SEHNR, CDR2 FQNEAQ, per germline (reference sequence). The CDR3 is 16 residues long. The V gene end was trimmed by 1 base and the J gene end by 4 bases; junction bases not matched to a gene: 8. Here the CDR3 reads CASSLGLAGNFYEQYF. The DNA of the CDR3 is TGTGCCAGCAGCTTAGGTCTAGCGGGAAATTTTTACGAGCAGTACTTC. Based on the CDR3 plus reference TRBV7-9 and TRBJ2-7, the full variable domain is DTGVSQNPRHKITKRGQNVTFRCDPISEHNRLYWYRQTLGQGPEFLTYFQNEAQLEKSRLLSDRFSAERPKGSFSTLEIQRTEQGDSAMYLCASSLGLAGNFYEQYFGPGTRLTVT.

The genes are TRBV12-5 and TRBJ2-3, with 9 bases that match TRBD1. Germline V lookup: CDR1 LGHNT, CDR2 FRNRAP. After removal of 6 bases from V and 7 bases from J, the junction contained 2 bases not matched to a gene. This CDR3 is 12 amino acids long. The CDR3 loop is CASGDRGYTQYF. The CDR3 nucleotides read TGTGCTAGTGGGGACAGGGGATATACGCAGTATTTT.

To note about this clonotype: Given a much more abundant clone one base away, this may be a read error. The chain recombines TRBV29-1 with TRBJ1-1; D possibly corresponds to TRBD1 (6 bases). Per the germline V gene, CDR1 is SQVTM and CDR2 is ANQGSEA. This CDR3 region has 15 residues. V was clipped by 2 bases and J by 3 bases, with 16 bases between them. The DNA of the CDR3 is TGCAGCGTTGAAAAGGGTCGGACAGACGACACTGAAGCTTTCTTT. Its translation is CSVEKGRTDDTEAFF. The whole variable domain, remainder taken from reference TRBV29-1 and TRBJ1-1, is SAVISQKPSRDICQRGTSLTIQCQVDSQVTMMFWYRQQPGQSLTLIATANQGSEATYESGFVIDKFPISRPNLTFSTLTVSNMSPEDSSIYLCSVEKGRTDDTEAFFGQGTRLTVV.